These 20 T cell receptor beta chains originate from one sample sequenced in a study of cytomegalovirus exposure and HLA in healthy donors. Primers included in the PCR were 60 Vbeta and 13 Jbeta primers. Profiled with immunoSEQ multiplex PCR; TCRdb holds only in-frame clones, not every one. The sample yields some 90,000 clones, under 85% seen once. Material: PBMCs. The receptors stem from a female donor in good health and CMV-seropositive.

CDR3 residues: CASTQGQIQETQYF. In DNA, the CDR3 is TGTGCCAGCACCCAGGGACAGATCCAAGAGACCCAGTACTTC. The chain recombines TRBV25-1 with TRBJ2-5; 7 nucleotides align to TRBD1. CDR1 is MGHDK and CDR2 is SYGVNS in the germline V gene. After removal of 7 bases from V and 1 base from J, the junction contained 6 bases not matched to a gene. There are 14 residues in the CDR3.

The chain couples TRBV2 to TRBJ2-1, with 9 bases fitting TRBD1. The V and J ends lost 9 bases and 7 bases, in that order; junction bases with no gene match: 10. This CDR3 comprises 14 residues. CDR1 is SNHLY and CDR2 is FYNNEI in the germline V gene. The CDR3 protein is CASQPGQGGNEQFF. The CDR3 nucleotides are TGTGCCAGTCAACCGGGACAGGGAGGTAATGAGCAGTTCTTC.

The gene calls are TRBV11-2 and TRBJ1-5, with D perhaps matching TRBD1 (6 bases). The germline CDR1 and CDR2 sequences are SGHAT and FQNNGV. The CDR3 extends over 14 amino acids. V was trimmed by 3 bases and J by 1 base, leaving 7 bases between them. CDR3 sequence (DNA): TGTGCCAGCAGCTTGGACAGAAGCAATCAGCCCCAGCATTTT. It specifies CASSLDRSNQPQHF.

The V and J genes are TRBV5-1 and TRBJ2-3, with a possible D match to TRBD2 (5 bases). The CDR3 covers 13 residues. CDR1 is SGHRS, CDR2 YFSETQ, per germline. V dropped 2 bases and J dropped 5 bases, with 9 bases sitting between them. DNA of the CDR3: TGCGCCAGCAGCTTTCGGGGAGAAGATACGCAGTATTTT. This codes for CASSFRGEDTQYF.

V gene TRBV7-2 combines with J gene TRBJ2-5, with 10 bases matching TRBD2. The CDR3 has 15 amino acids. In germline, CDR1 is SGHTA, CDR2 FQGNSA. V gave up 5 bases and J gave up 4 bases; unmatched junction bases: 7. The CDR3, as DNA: TGTGCCAGCAGCGAGCTACTAGCGGGGTCAGAGACCCAGTACTTC. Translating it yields CASSELLAGSETQYF.

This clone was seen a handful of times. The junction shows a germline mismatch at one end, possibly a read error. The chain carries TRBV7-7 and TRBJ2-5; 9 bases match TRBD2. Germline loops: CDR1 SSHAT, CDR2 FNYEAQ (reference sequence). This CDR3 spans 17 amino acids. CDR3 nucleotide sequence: TGTGCTAGCAGCTTAAGGAGGGGGGCGGGGGGGCAAGAGACCCAGTACTTC. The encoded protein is CASSLRRGAGGQETQYF.

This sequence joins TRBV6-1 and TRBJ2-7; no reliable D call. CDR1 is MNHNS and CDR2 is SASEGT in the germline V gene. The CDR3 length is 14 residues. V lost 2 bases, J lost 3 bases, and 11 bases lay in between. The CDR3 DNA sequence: TGTGCCAGCAGTGAAAGTCAGAAATACTACGAGCAGTACTTC. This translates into CASSESQKYYEQYF.

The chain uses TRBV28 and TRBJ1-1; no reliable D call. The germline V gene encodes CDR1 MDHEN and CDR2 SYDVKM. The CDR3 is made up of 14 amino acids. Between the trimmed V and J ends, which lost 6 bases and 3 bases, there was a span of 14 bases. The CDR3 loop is CASSTNSGYTEAFF. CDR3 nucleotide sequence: TGTGCCAGCAGCACTAACAGCGGGTACACTGAAGCTTTCTTT.

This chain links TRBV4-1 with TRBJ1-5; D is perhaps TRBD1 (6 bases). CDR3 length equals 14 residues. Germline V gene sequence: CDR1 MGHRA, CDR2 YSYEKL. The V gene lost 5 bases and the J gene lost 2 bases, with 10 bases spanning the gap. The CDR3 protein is CASSDTGRNQPQHF. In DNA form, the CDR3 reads TGCGCCAGCAGCGACACAGGGCGCAATCAGCCCCAGCATTTT.

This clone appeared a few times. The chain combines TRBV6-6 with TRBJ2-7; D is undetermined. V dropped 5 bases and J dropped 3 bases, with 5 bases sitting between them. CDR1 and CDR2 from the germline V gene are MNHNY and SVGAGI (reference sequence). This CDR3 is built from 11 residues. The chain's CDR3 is CASSPYYEQYF. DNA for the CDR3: TGTGCCAGCAGTCCCTACTACGAGCAGTACTTC.

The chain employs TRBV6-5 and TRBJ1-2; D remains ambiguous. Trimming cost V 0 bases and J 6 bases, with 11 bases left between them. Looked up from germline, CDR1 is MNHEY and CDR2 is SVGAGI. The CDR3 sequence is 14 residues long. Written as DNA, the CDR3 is TGTGCCAGCAGTTACTCGGGCGGGATTAATGGCTACACCTTC. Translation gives CASSYSGGINGYTF.

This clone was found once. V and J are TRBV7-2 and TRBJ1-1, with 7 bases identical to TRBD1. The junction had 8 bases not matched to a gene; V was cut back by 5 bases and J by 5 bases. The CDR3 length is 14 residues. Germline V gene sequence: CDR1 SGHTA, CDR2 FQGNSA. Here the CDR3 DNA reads TGTGCCAGCAGCCCGCCGGACAGGCGGACTGAAGCTTTCTTT. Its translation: CASSPPDRRTEAFF.

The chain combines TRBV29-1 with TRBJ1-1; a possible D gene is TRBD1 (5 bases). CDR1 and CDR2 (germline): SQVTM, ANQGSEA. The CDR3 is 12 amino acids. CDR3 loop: CRGDRGETEAFF. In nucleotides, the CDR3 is TGCAGAGGTGACAGAGGAGAAACTGAAGCTTTCTTT.

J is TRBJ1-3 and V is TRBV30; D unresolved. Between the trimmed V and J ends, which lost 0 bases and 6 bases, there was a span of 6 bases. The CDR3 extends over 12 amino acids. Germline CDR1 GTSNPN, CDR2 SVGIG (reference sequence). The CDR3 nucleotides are TGTGCCTGGAGTGTCGGGGAAAACACCATATATTTT. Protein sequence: CAWSVGENTIYF.

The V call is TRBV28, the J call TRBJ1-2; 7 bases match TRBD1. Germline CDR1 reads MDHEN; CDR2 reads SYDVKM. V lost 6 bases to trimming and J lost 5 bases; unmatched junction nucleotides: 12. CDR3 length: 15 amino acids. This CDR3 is CASSLIGGSGYGYTF. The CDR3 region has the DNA TGTGCCAGCAGCCTGATAGGGGGCTCCGGATATGGCTACACCTTC.

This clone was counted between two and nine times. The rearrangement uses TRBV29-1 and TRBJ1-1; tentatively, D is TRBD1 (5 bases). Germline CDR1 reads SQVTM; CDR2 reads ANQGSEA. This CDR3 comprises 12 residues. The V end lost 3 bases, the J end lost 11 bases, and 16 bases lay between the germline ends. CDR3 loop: CSVDPGRSYAFF. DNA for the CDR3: TGCAGCGTTGATCCAGGGCGATCCTATGCTTTCTTT.

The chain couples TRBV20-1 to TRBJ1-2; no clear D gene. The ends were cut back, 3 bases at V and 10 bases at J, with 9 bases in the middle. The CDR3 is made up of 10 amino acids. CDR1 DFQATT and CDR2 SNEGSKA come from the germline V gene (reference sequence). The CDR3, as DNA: TGCAGTGCTAGCCAGGAGGACTACACCTTC. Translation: CSASQEDYTF.

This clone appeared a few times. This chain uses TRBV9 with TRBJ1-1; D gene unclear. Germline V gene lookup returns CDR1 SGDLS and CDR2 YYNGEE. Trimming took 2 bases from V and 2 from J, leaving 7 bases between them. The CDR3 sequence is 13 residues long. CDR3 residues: CASSVSGNTEAFF. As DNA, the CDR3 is TGTGCCAGCAGCGTTTCAGGAAACACTGAAGCTTTCTTT.

The CDR3, as DNA: TGTGCCTGGAGTCCGGACAGGGGCTCTAATGAAAAACTGTTTTTT. Its translation is CAWSPDRGSNEKLFF. This chain links TRBV30 with TRBJ1-4, with 9 positions matching TRBD1. V shed 2 bases and J 3 bases; nucleotides not matched to a gene: 4. In germline, CDR1 is GTSNPN, CDR2 SVGIG (reference sequence). This CDR3 spans 15 amino acids.

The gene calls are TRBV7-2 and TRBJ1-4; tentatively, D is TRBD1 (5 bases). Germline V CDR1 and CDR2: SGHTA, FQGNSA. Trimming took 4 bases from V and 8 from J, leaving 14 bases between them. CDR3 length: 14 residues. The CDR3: CASSSPGLTEKLFF. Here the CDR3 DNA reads TGTGCCAGCAGCTCTCCGGGACTGACAGAAAAACTGTTTTTT.